This entry features one T cell receptor beta chain sequence. The antigen remains unidentified. Germline V gene data show CDR1 as SQVTM and CDR2 as ANQGSEA. This CDR3 spans 12 amino acids. V dropped 4 bases and J dropped 8 bases, with 11 bases sitting between them. Sequencing used immunoSEQ multiplex PCR; TCRdb keeps in-frame clones, though not all of them. The table shows some 34,000 clones, with 82% occurring only once. This sample stems from a study of vaccination effects on CD4 cells after COVID-19. Antigen-specific CD4+ T cells were first expanded with viral peptide pools by the ViraFEST assay and only then sequenced. CD4+ T cell isolation took place after 10 days of culture. The participants, recipients of two vaccine doses, got either BNT162b2 or mRNA-1273. Study-wide results and caveats: Infection- and vaccine-induced clones contracted markedly late after vaccination.

This sequence joins TRBV29-1 and TRBJ1-4; no clear D gene. The sample here was CD4+ T cells from PBMCs cultured with HCoV-NL63 spike peptides, taken after COVID-19 vaccination. The source of this sequence is a human donor who received a COVID-19 vaccine. Some clones in this sample may be carry-over from other donors' samples. CDR3 loop: CSVGTPREKLFF. CDR3 DNA sequence: TGCAGCGTTGGGACCCCGCGGGAAAAACTGTTTTTT.